The next 25 T cell receptor beta chains were all read from a single sample in a study of long-term antiretroviral therapy in people with HIV. Assay version v3.0 of immunoSEQ was used, and it was run at survey level. The table came from immunoSEQ multiplex PCR; TCRdb's copy has only in-frame clones and leaves some out. The sample contains fewer than 30,000 clones, 95% of which appear only once. The material sequenced was unsorted PBMCs, taken 5.3 years after starting antiretroviral therapy. All receptors derive from a man younger than 40 with HIV.

The sample holds one count of this clone. This sequence joins TRBV5-3 and TRBJ2-1, with 9 bases fitting TRBD1. TRBV5-3 is marked as an open reading frame, function uncertain. The CDR3 contains 17 residues. V trimming: 4 bases; J trimming: 8 bases; junction bases outside the gene matches: 16. The CDR3 DNA is TGTGCCAGAAGCCTAACCCTGGGACAGGGTCCGAGGGATGAGCAGTTCTTC. Translation gives CARSLTLGQGPRDEQFF.

The chain recombines TRBV6-5 with TRBJ1-6; D not certain. V lost 0 bases, J lost 9 bases, and 9 bases lay in between. The CDR3 loop spans 14 amino acids. The germline V gene encodes CDR1 MNHEY and CDR2 SVGAGI. The CDR3 loop reads CASSYSPGISPLHF. CDR3 bases: TGTGCCAGCAGTTACTCGCCTGGGATTTCACCCCTCCACTTT.

This chain connects TRBV9 to TRBJ1-6; perhaps TRBD1 as D (5 bases). The CDR3 extends over 16 amino acids. V was shortened by 0 bases and J by 4 bases, with 11 bases between the two germline ends. From germline, CDR1 is SGDLS and CDR2 YYNGEE. CDR3 amino acids: CASSVGPGPYNSPLHF. The CDR3 DNA is TGTGCCAGCAGCGTAGGTCCAGGGCCGTATAATTCACCCCTCCACTTT.

This clone was seen once. The gene calls are TRBV7-2 and TRBJ2-3; 15 nucleotides align to TRBD2. Trimming took 3 bases from V and 2 from J; bases not matched to a gene: 9. The CDR3 totals 19 residues. CDR1 is SGHTA and CDR2 is FQGNSA in the germline V gene. CDR3 loop: CASSFGLAGGFSPTDTQYF. The CDR3 coding sequence is TGTGCCAGCAGCTTTGGACTAGCGGGGGGGTTCTCCCCCACAGATACGCAGTATTTT.

This chain connects TRBV11-2 to TRBJ2-7; D is tentatively TRBD1 or TRBD2 (5 bases each). In germline, CDR1 is SGHAT, CDR2 FQNNGV. Trimming took off 0 bases at V and 4 bases at J, with 10 bases between the two ends. The CDR3 runs to 14 residues. As DNA, the CDR3 is TGTGCCAGCAGCTTAGATCGGGGACGGTACGAGCAGTACTTC. Protein sequence: CASSLDRGRYEQYF.

CDR3 loop: CASSFNEDEQYF. The CDR3 nucleotides are TGTGCCAGCAGCTTCAATGAAGACGAGCAGTACTTC. The gene calls are TRBV5-4 and TRBJ2-7, with D unresolved. V was cut by 2 bases and J by 5 bases, with 8 bases left in between. From germline, CDR1 is SGHNT and CDR2 YYREEE (reference sequence). The CDR3 sequence is 12 residues long.

V gene TRBV27 combines with J gene TRBJ2-7; D is undetermined. V was trimmed by 4 bases and J by 0 bases, leaving 10 bases between them. Germline CDR1 reads MNHEY; CDR2 reads SMNVEV (reference sequence). This CDR3 contains 14 residues. Here the CDR3 reads CASSYSESSYEQYF. The CDR3 coding sequence is TGTGCCAGCAGTTACAGCGAAAGCTCCTACGAGCAGTACTTC.

The V call is TRBV27, the J call TRBJ2-7, with 7 positions matching TRBD2. V gave up 7 bases and J gave up 2 bases; unmatched junction bases: 8. Germline V gives CDR1 MNHEY, CDR2 SMNVEV (reference sequence). This CDR3 is 14 amino acids long. DNA for the CDR3: TGTGCCAGCATTTCGGCGGGAGTCCCCTACGAGCAGTACTTC. Amino acids: CASISAGVPYEQYF.

The V call is TRBV7-2, the J call TRBJ1-5, with D maybe TRBD1 (6 bases). CDR3 length equals 15 residues. Germline CDR1 reads SGHTA; CDR2 reads FQGNSA. V was clipped by 5 bases and J by 6 bases, with 17 bases between them. CDR3 region: CASSQGLGSVQPQHF. CDR3 bases: TGTGCCAGCAGCCAGGGGCTTGGGAGTGTTCAGCCCCAGCATTTT.

The chain carries TRBV9 and TRBJ2-7; TRBD2 matches at 9 bases. The CDR3 consists of 15 residues. The V gene end was trimmed by 4 bases and the J gene end by 4 bases; junction bases not matched to a gene: 9. Germline V CDR1 and CDR2: SGDLS, YYNGEE. The CDR3 is CASSPFLAGTYEQYF. The CDR3 nucleotides read TGTGCCAGCAGCCCCTTTCTAGCGGGAACTTACGAGCAGTACTTC. Looking up the rest from reference TRBV9 and TRBJ2-7 gives the full variable domain: DSGVTQTPKHLITATGQRVTLRCSPRSGDLSVYWYQQSLDQGLQFLIQYYNGEERAKGNILERFSAQQFPDLHSELNLSSLELGDSALYFCASSPFLAGTYEQYFGPGTRLTVT.

V usage is TRBV5-4 and J usage is TRBJ2-7; 14 bases line up with TRBD2. The CDR3 has 16 residues. The germline CDR1 and CDR2 sequences are SGHNT and YYREEE (reference sequence). V trimming: 3 bases; J trimming: 6 bases; junction bases outside the gene matches: 8. The CDR3 reads CASSWGGTSGSSEQYF. The CDR3 DNA reads as TGTGCCAGCAGCTGGGGCGGGACTAGCGGGAGCAGCGAGCAGTACTTC.

CDR3 residues: CAWSLGLGTEAFF. As DNA, the CDR3 is TGTGCCTGGAGTCTGGGGCTAGGCACTGAAGCTTTCTTT. This chain connects TRBV30 to TRBJ1-1; a possible D gene is TRBD1 (5 bases). The germline CDR1 and CDR2 sequences are GTSNPN and SVGIG (reference sequence). The V end lost 2 bases, the J end lost 4 bases, and 11 bases lay between the germline ends. The CDR3 covers 13 residues.

This chain uses TRBV6-5 with TRBJ1-4; D is unclear. Trimming cost V 8 bases and J 8 bases, with 3 bases left between them. The CDR3 totals 9 residues. CDR1 and CDR2 from the germline V gene are MNHEY and SVGAGI. CDR3 amino acids: CASHEKLFF. CDR3 in DNA: TGTGCCAGCCACGAAAAACTGTTTTTT.

In its sample, this clone was seen once. This chain links TRBV5-4 with TRBJ2-5; 7 bases map to TRBD1. The CDR3 consists of 15 residues. The trim removed 2 bases at V and 5 bases at J, leaving 9 bases unmatched. Germline CDR1 SGHNT, CDR2 YYREEE (reference sequence). CDR3 in amino acids: CASSLKRQGGETQYF. For the CDR3, the DNA is TGTGCCAGCAGCTTAAAGAGACAGGGTGGGGAGACCCAGTACTTC.

This chain joins TRBV6-5 and TRBJ2-1; TRBD2 aligns across 11 bases. V lost 0 bases and J lost 4; bases outside the gene matches: 2. The CDR3 length is 16 residues. Germline assignment: CDR1 MNHEY and CDR2 SVGAGI. CDR3 sequence: CASSYSSGGGYNEQFF. As DNA, the CDR3 is TGTGCCAGCAGTTACTCTAGCGGGGGGGGATACAATGAGCAGTTCTTC.

This sequence joins TRBV29-1 and TRBJ2-7; D gene uncertain. The length of the CDR3 is 11 residues. Deletions cut 2 bases from V and 2 bases from J, with 4 bases between. The germline gives CDR1 SQVTM, CDR2 ANQGSEA. The CDR3 spells CSVELAYEQYF. CDR3 bases: TGCAGCGTTGAATTGGCCTACGAGCAGTACTTC.

The rearrangement links TRBV19 to TRBJ2-7; D uncertain. The length of the CDR3 is 13 residues. V lost 4 bases and J lost 6, with 13 bases in between. Germline CDR1 reads LNHDA; CDR2 reads SQIVND (reference sequence). CDR3 residues: CASSTRALVEQYF. DNA of the CDR3: TGTGCCAGTAGTACCCGCGCCTTGGTCGAGCAGTACTTC.

This clone has a single count. J is TRBJ2-7 and V is TRBV4-1, with 7 bases fitting TRBD1. In germline, CDR1 is MGHRA, CDR2 YSYEKL. V shed 1 base and J 6 bases; nucleotides not matched to a gene: 3. CDR3 length: 13 residues. The CDR3 protein is CASSQGGGVEQYF. The CDR3 DNA is TGCGCCAGCAGCCAAGGAGGGGGCGTCGAGCAGTACTTC.

This clone was seen once. V and J are TRBV6-5 and TRBJ1-6, with D unclear. The ends were cut back, 5 bases at V and 10 bases at J, with 12 bases in the middle. The CDR3 totals 13 residues. CDR1 is MNHEY, CDR2 SVGAGI, per germline. CDR3 coding DNA: TGTGCCAGCAGTGAATGGGGTCGCTCACCCCTCCACTTT. It yields the protein CASSEWGRSPLHF.

The chain joins TRBV5-6 to TRBJ2-7; perhaps TRBD1 as D (5 bases). Germline V gene sequence: CDR1 SGHDT, CDR2 YYEEEE. Trimming shortened V by 0 bases and J by 2 bases, and 9 bases separated the two germline ends. The CDR3 consists of 14 residues. The CDR3 sequence is CASSLGWGPYEQYF. CDR3 bases: TGTGCCAGCAGCTTGGGGTGGGGCCCCTACGAGCAGTACTTC.

This clone has only a few counts. This rearrangement joins TRBV2 to TRBJ1-2; D gene ambiguous. Germline CDR1 is SNHLY and CDR2 is FYNNEI. The CDR3 runs to 12 residues. With 6 bases removed from V and 9 bases from J, the gap between germline ends came to 14 bases. The CDR3 bases are TGTGCCAGCAGCGCGGGCCCTGGGCGCTACACCTTC. Translation: CASSAGPGRYTF.

V usage is TRBV6-5 and J usage is TRBJ2-7; D is possibly TRBD1 (5 bases). V was shortened by 2 bases and J by 1 base, with 9 bases between the two germline ends. The germline V gene has CDR1 MNHEY and CDR2 SVGAGI. This CDR3 is built from 14 residues. CDR3 amino acids: CASSYATGSYEQYF. Here the CDR3 DNA reads TGTGCCAGCAGTTACGCCACAGGTTCCTACGAGCAGTACTTC.

The rearrangement uses TRBV7-9 and TRBJ1-3; the match to TRBD1 covers 7 bases. The germline CDR1 and CDR2 sequences are SEHNR and FQNEAQ (reference sequence). V lost 5 bases, J lost 8 bases, and 6 bases stayed unmatched. This CDR3 has 13 amino acids. This chain's CDR3 is CASSGDRADTIYF. In DNA, the CDR3 is TGTGCCAGCAGCGGAGACAGGGCGGACACCATATATTTT.

V usage is TRBV7-2 and J usage is TRBJ2-3; weak D call: TRBD2 (6 bases). Deletions cut 8 bases from V and 5 bases from J, with 14 bases between. The V gene's germline CDR1 is SGHTA and CDR2 FQGNSA. The CDR3 contains 13 residues. CDR3 amino acids: CASGTSMGDTQYF. The CDR3 coding sequence is TGTGCCAGCGGGACTTCAATGGGAGATACGCAGTATTTT.

This clone was seen only once. This chain connects TRBV5-4 to TRBJ2-3; 12 nucleotides line up with TRBD2. Trimming cost V 2 bases and J 3 bases; bases outside gene matches: 7. In germline, CDR1 is SGHNT, CDR2 YYREEE (reference sequence). This CDR3 contains 17 residues. The CDR3 spells CASSLRLAGVPTDTQYF. CDR3 nucleotide sequence: TGTGCCAGCAGCTTAAGACTAGCGGGAGTACCAACAGATACGCAGTATTTT.